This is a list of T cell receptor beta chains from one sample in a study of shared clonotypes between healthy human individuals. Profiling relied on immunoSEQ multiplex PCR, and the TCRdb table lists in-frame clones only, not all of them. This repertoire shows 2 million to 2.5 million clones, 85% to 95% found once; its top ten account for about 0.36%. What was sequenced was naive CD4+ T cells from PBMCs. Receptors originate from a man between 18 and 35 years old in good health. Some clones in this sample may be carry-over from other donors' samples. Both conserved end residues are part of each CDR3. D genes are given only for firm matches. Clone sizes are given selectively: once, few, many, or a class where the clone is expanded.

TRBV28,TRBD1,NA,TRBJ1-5,CASRPGDRVNQPQHF,TGTGCCAGCAGGCCGGGGGACAGGGTTAATCAGCCCCAGCATTTT
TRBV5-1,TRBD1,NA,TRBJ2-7,CASSLGGQGAGEQYF,TGCGCCAGCAGCTTGGGTGGACAGGGGGCTGGTGAGCAGTACTTC
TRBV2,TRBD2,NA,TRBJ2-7,CASSVLAGVYEQYF,TGTGCCAGCAGTGTACTAGCGGGAGTCTACGAGCAGTACTTC
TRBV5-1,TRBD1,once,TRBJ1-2,CASSIGQDLTMVGYTF,TGCGCCAGCAGCATAGGACAGGACCTAACTATGGTTGGCTACACCTTC
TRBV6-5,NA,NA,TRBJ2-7,CASSYRQAGPYEQYF,TGTGCCAGCAGTTACCGGCAGGCTGGGCCCTACGAGCAGTACTTC
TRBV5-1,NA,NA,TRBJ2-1,CASGLDAPHYNEQFF,TGCGCCAGCGGTCTTGACGCCCCCCACTACAATGAGCAGTTCTTC
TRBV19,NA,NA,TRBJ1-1,CASKGWAEAFF,TGTGCCAGTAAGGGTTGGGCTGAAGCTTTCTTT
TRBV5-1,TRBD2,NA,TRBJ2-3,CASRTSGPSTDTQYF,TGCGCCAGCAGAACTAGCGGGCCGTCCACGGATACGCAGTATTTT
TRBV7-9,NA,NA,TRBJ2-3,CASSLGGTDTQYF,TGTGCCAGCAGCTTAGGTGGAACAGATACGCAGTATTTT
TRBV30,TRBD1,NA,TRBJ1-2,CACGTGGGYGYTF,TGTGCCTGCGGGACAGGGGGCGGCTATGGCTACACCTTT
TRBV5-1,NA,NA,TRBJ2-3,CASSRTGFTTDTQYF,TGCGCCAGCAGCAGAACAGGATTCACCACAGATACGCAGTATTTT
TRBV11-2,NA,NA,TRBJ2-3,CASSLWSGLTDTQYF,TGTGCCAGCAGCTTATGGTCGGGTCTCACAGATACGCAGTATTTT
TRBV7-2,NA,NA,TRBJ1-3,CASSNRLSSGNTIYF,TGTGCCAGCAGCAATCGACTCAGCTCTGGAAACACCATATATTTT
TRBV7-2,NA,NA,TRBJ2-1,CASSSPQWGSYNEQFF,TGTGCCAGCAGCTCTCCCCAATGGGGAAGCTACAATGAGCAGTTCTTC
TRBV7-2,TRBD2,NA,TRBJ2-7,CASSFGLLAGGTHEQYF,TGTGCCAGCAGCTTCGGACTCCTAGCGGGAGGAACCCACGAGCAGTACTTC
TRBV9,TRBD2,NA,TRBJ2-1,CASSLPPLGSGAPSEQFF,TGTGCCAGCAGCCTCCCCCCTCTTGGCAGCGGGGCCCCCTCCGAGCAGTTCTTC
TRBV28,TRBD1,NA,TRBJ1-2,CASSSGTGPYGYTF,TGTGCCAGCAGTTCCGGGACAGGGCCCTATGGCTACACCTTC